This T cell receptor (beta chain) was documented in a study of blood T cell repertoires in COVID-19. About this clone itself: A read error may account for a junction end that differs from germline.

The CDR3 has 15 residues. Germline-derived CDR1 and CDR2 are SSHAT and FNYEAQ (reference sequence). Data came from immunoSEQ multiplex PCR; TCRdb stores just in-frame clones and leaves some out. The top ten hold 9.5% to 10% of the sample, which has 25,000 to 35,000 clones, over 80% seen once. This clonotype originated in a human donor with active COVID-19. The donor label of this sample is uncertain. Sequenced: peripheral blood. The chain carries TRBV7-7 and TRBJ1-1; TRBD1 matches at 9 bases. This chain's CDR3 is CASSRLDRGNTEAFF. The CDR3 nucleotides read TGTGCTAGCAGCCGACTGGACAGGGGGAACACTGAAGCTTTCTTT. The variable domain in full, completed from reference TRBV7-7 and TRBJ1-1, reads GAGVSQSPRYKVTKRGQDVTLRCDPISSHATLYWYQQALGQGPEFLTYFNYEAQPDKSGLPSDRFSAERPEGSISTLTIQRTEQRDSAMYRCASSRLDRGNTEAFFGQGTRLTVV.